This note documents a single T cell receptor (beta chain) sequence. 13 Jbeta primers and 60 Vbeta primers were used for the PCR. Only in-frame clones appear in the TCRdb table, and some are missing; sequencing was by immunoSEQ multiplex PCR. This sample carries over 85,000 clones, approximately 7.6% of them seen once, and the ten largest clones take about 2.1%. The length of the CDR3 is 12 residues. V lost 2 bases and J 4 bases, leaving 7 bases between the germline ends. Looked up from germline, CDR1 is SGHNT and CDR2 is YYREEE (reference sequence). This sample was included in a study of cytomegalovirus exposure and HLA in healthy donors.

This rearrangement joins TRBV5-4 to TRBJ2-7; D might be TRBD2 (5 bases). The material sequenced was PBMCs. The receptor was isolated from a man aged 45 to 65 in good health and CMV-seronegative. This CDR3 is CASSFPGYEQYF. The DNA for the CDR3 is TGTGCCAGCAGCTTCCCGGGGTACGAGCAGTACTTC.